The rows below give T cell receptor beta chains drawn from one sample of a study of blood T cell repertoires in COVID-19. Method: immunoSEQ multiplex PCR; TCRdb's copy keeps in-frame clones and lacks some. The data hold 150,000 to 200,000 clones, with 80% to 90% observed a single time. Input material: peripheral blood. Every receptor here comes from a man aged 18 to 30 who had recovered from COVID-19. Each CDR3 is given with its conserved first and last residue.

v_gene,j_gene,CDR3aa
TRBV29-1,TRBJ2-1,CSVKAGSSYNEQFF
TRBV27,TRBJ1-5,CASSLRGNSNQPQHF
TRBV6-5,TRBJ2-5,CASIPGLAGQETQYF
TRBV4-3,TRBJ2-4,CASSYQGSDIQYF
TRBV12-2,TRBJ2-6,CASRLELGREFSGANVLTF
TRBV24-1,TRBJ1-5,CATSDSTYSQPQHF
TRBV3-1/TRBV3-2,TRBJ2-1,CASSLAVGPLNNEQFF
TRBV18,TRBJ2-7,CASSPTDGGIVYEQYF
TRBV14,TRBJ1-3,CASASVFGNTIYF
TRBV6-6,TRBJ1-3,CASSSPRMTGHGAIYF
TRBV7-6,TRBJ2-7,CASSSRDTSYEQYF
TRBV6-5,TRBJ2-5,CASSLTGGWETQYF
TRBV18,TRBJ2-2,CASSPGIAWNTGELFF
TRBV7-2,TRBJ2-3,CASSPVPPPQYF
TRBV7-2,TRBJ1-2,CASSRDSGGYGYTF
TRBV6-6,TRBJ1-1,CASSYSANTEAFF
TRBV28,TRBJ2-1,CASSWDSRSYNEQFF
TRBV6-5,TRBJ1-3,CASSSTQGSGNTIYF
TRBV6-5,TRBJ2-7,CASSYRQSSSYEQYF
TRBV5-1,TRBJ1-4,CASSGDGRGEKLFF
TRBV7-9,TRBJ1-2,CASSYMAGGANYGYTF
TRBV6-5,TRBJ1-4,CASSPGGVNEKLFF
TRBV3-1/TRBV3-2,TRBJ2-2,CATVNTGELFF
TRBV9,TRBJ1-3,CASSVQDRGSGNTIYF
TRBV27,TRBJ2-5,CASSSISGKETQYF
TRBV27,TRBJ1-2,CASSPRQGAGRYGYTF
TRBV7-9,TRBJ1-2,CASSPKQVWNYGYTF
TRBV12-3/TRBV12-4,TRBJ1-2,CASSFHTNYGYTF